These 6 T cell receptor beta chains were all obtained from the same sample, sequenced in a study of cytomegalovirus exposure and HLA in healthy donors (dated by TCRdb to about 2017). Libraries were prepared through the immunoSEQ multiplex PCR assay. For the multiplex PCR, a mixture combining 60 forward primers for TCR Vbeta segments and 13 reverse primers for TCR Jbeta segments was used. TCRdb retrieved this table from immuneACCESS and kept in-frame rearrangements only. Not all clones are present; in checked studies, unresolved V genes account for under half, and no reason is known for the remainder. The sample has about 130,000 clones on record, roughly 78% of them singletons. The ten biggest clones cover under 6% of the sample. The sequenced sample was PBMCs. The receptors come from a man aged 25-45 years in good health and CMV-seronegative.

This clone was seen a few times. This chain connects TRBV25-1 to TRBJ1-2; TRBD1 agrees at 7 bases. CDR1 is MGHDK, CDR2 SYGVNS, per germline. CDR3 length: 13 amino acids. V was clipped by 6 bases and J by 6 bases; unmatched bases: 7. Here the CDR3 DNA reads TGTGCCAGCAGCTTGACAGGGTTTGATGGCTACACCTTC. Translating gives CASSLTGFDGYTF.

The chain employs TRBV30 and TRBJ2-6; perhaps TRBD2 as D (5 bases). The germline V and J ends were trimmed by 6 bases and 13 bases, with 22 bases remaining between them. The V gene's germline CDR1 is GTSNPN and CDR2 SVGIG (reference sequence). The CDR3 runs 14 residues. DNA for the CDR3: TGTGCCTGCCCACTGAGGGCGTCAATAGGAGTCCTGACTTTC. Residues: CACPLRASIGVLTF.

Worth noting for this clone: Other nucleotide sequences from this sample produce the same CDR3. The rearrangement links TRBV6-6 to TRBJ1-1, with TRBD1 identical over 7 bases. The V segment lost 4 bases and the J segment 4 bases; nucleotides outside the gene matches: 6. This CDR3 is 14 amino acids long. The germline gives CDR1 MNHNY, CDR2 SVGAGI (reference sequence). CDR3 sequence reads: CASSSEDRSTEAFF. In DNA, the CDR3 is TGTGCCAGCAGTTCCGAGGACAGGTCCACTGAAGCTTTCTTT.

This clone was seen a handful of times. This chain links TRBV7-8 with TRBJ2-3, with 7 bases that match TRBD2. The V gene end was trimmed by 1 base and the J gene end by 6 bases; junction bases not matched to a gene: 13. Looked up from germline, CDR1 is SGHVS and CDR2 is FQNEAQ. CDR3 length equals 17 residues. The CDR3 here is CASSLGPPGRGTDTQYF. The CDR3, as DNA: TGTGCCAGCAGCTTAGGGCCGCCAGGGAGGGGTACGGATACGCAGTATTTT. The full variable domain, rest sourced from reference TRBV7-8 and TRBJ2-3, is GAGVSQSPRYKVAKRGQDVALRCDPISGHVSLFWYQQALGQGPEFLTYFQNEAQLDKSGLPSDRFFAERPEGSVSTLKIQRTQQEDSAVYLCASSLGPPGRGTDTQYFGPGTRLTVL.

The chain uses TRBV2 and TRBJ2-5, with TRBD1 as a possible D gene (6 bases). V dropped 4 bases and J dropped 0 bases, with 6 bases sitting between them. This CDR3 has 13 residues. Germline CDR1 reads SNHLY; CDR2 reads FYNNEI. CDR3 residues: CASSGDNQETQYF. In nucleotides, the CDR3 is TGTGCCAGCAGTGGGGACAACCAAGAGACCCAGTACTTC.

This clone was seen more than once but under ten times. In DNA, the CDR3 is TGTGCCATCAGTGAGTCGGGACAGTCAAACACTGAAGCTTTCTTT. Its translation: CAISESGQSNTEAFF. The V call is TRBV10-3, the J call TRBJ1-1, with TRBD1 matching over 7 bases. Germline values: CDR1 ENHRY, CDR2 SYGVKD. J was trimmed by 2 bases and V by 0 bases; bases with no gene match: 3. The CDR3 is made up of 15 amino acids.